This TCR beta chain was documented in a study of PD-1 blockade in classical Hodgkin lymphoma. Repertoires were generated with immunoSEQ multiplex PCR, while TCRdb's copy carries only in-frame clones and drops some. The sample carries some 52,000 clones, about 89% recorded once. This CDR3 spans 15 amino acids. V lost 7 bases and J lost 5; bases outside the gene matches: 10. Germline V lookup: CDR1 MNHEY, CDR2 SMNVEV (reference sequence). Study-wide results and limits: Possibly reflecting disease activity or prior therapy, repertoire differences have causes that remain undefined. The diversity seen at baseline in complete responders resembled that of newly diagnosed patients. Patients were excluded if nivolumab began under 1 year after ASCT (the autologous transplant). CD4+ TCR diversity climbed significantly by C4D1, unlike CD8+ TCR diversity.

The sample's time point: cycle 4 day 1 (C4D1), after less than seven weeks of nivolumab. Relapse after autologous stem cell transplantation occurred in every patient, and brentuximab vedotin exposure varied. A remark on this clone: The antigen remains unidentified.

This receptor was obtained from a human donor with classical Hodgkin lymphoma. Material: peripheral blood mononuclear cells (PBMCs), obtained before the fourth cycle of nivolumab. The V and J genes are TRBV27 and TRBJ2-3; 9 bases are shared with TRBD1. Here the CDR3 reads CASTNRDRVQDTQYF. For the CDR3, the DNA is TGTGCCAGCACCAACCGGGACAGGGTTCAAGATACGCAGTATTTT.